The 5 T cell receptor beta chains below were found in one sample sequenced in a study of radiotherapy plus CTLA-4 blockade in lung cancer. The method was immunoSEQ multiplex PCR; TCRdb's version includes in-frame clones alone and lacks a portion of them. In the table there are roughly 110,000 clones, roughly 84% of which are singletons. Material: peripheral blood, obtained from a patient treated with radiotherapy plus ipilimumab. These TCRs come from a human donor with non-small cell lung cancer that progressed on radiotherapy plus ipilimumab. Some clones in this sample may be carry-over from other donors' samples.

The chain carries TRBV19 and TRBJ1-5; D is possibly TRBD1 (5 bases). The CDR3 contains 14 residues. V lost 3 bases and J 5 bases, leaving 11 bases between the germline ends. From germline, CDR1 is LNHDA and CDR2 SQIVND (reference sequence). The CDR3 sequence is CASSMSGDYQPQHF. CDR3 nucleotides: TGTGCCAGTAGTATGTCTGGGGACTATCAGCCCCAGCATTTT.

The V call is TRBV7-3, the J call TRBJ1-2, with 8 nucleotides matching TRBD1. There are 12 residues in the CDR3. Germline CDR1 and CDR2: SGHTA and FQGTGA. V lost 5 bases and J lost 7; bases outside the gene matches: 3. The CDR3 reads CASSQDRVGYTF. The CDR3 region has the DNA TGTGCCAGCAGCCAGGACAGGGTTGGCTACACCTTC.

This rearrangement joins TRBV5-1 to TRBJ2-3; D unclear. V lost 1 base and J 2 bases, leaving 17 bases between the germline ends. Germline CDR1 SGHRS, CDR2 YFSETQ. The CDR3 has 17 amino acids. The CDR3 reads CASSLPPRTPHTDTQYF. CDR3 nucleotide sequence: TGCGCCAGCAGCTTGCCTCCTAGGACCCCCCACACAGATACGCAGTATTTT. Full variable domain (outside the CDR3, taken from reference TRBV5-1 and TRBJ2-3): KAGVTQTPRYLIKTRGQQVTLSCSPISGHRSVSWYQQTPGQGLQFLFEYFSETQRNKGNFPGRFSGRQFSNSRSEMNVSTLELGDSALYLCASSLPPRTPHTDTQYFGPGTRLTVL.

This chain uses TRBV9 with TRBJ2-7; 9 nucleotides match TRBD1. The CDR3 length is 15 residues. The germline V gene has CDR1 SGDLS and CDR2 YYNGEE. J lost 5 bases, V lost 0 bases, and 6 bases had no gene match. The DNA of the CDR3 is TGTGCCAGCAGCGTAGCGACAGGGGGTTTTGACGAGCAGTACTTC. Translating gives CASSVATGGFDEQYF. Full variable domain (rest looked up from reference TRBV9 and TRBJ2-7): DSGVTQTPKHLITATGQRVTLRCSPRSGDLSVYWYQQSLDQGLQFLIQYYNGEERAKGNILERFSAQQFPDLHSELNLSSLELGDSALYFCASSVATGGFDEQYFGPGTRLTVT.

The CDR3 protein is CASSPEMRGNEKLFF. The DNA for the CDR3 is TGTGCCAGCTCACCGGAAATGAGAGGGAATGAAAAACTGTTTTTT. This rearrangement joins TRBV18 to TRBJ1-4; D call uncertain. Looked up from germline, CDR1 is KGHSH and CDR2 is LQKENI. This CDR3 comprises 15 residues. V gave up 3 bases and J gave up 5 bases, with 13 bases separating them.